This is a list of T cell receptor beta chains from one sample in a study of hypomethylating agent response in myelodysplastic syndrome. Method: immunoSEQ multiplex PCR; TCRdb's copy keeps in-frame clones and lacks some. The sample has more than 9,000 clones, 83% seen once. The specimen comprised bone marrow, sampled before or after starting hypomethylating agent treatment for myelodysplastic syndrome (not recorded which). Receptors were obtained from a human donor with myelodysplastic syndrome. The CDR3 runs from the conserved cysteine through the conserved F or W. The order of the fields is J gene, V gene, D gene, CDR3 length, clone size, CDR3 protein, CDR3 DNA. The D gene is left open where the match is weak. Size tells how often a clone was seen (once, few, many) or the class of an expanded clone, and some rows leave it out.

TRBJ2-1 TRBV11-3 TRBD2 15 - CASSSSGSSYNEQFF TGTGCCAGCAGCTCTAGCGGTAGCTCCTACAATGAGCAGTTCTTC
TRBJ2-5 TRBV29-1 - 16 - CSVEDPWSQAEETQYF TGCAGCGTTGAAGATCCCTGGTCCCAGGCTGAAGAGACCCAGTACTTC
TRBJ1-4 TRBV18 - 15 once CASSPPGPGGEKLFF TGTGCCAGCTCACCCCCGGGACCAGGCGGGGAAAAACTGTTTTTT
TRBJ2-7 TRBV28 TRBD1 14 - CASNNRGISYEQYF TGTGCCAGCAATAACAGGGGGATCTCCTACGAGCAGTACTTC
TRBJ2-7 TRBV7-9 TRBD1 14 - CASSPWDSSYEQYF TGTGCCAGCAGCCCTTGGGACAGTTCCTACGAGCAGTACTTC
TRBJ1-2 TRBV30 - 14 - CAWAPAGLNYGYTF TGTGCCTGGGCCCCCGCAGGCCTCAACTATGGCTACACCTTC
TRBJ2-7 TRBV5-1 - 18 - CASSLSSPGVGTLYEQYF TGCGCCAGCAGCTTGTCGTCCCCAGGGGTAGGAACCCTCTACGAGCAGTACTTC
TRBJ2-1 TRBV5-8 - 13 - CASSLGFGYEQFF TGTGCCAGCAGCTTAGGTTTTGGGTATGAGCAGTTCTTC
TRBJ1-2 TRBV7-9 TRBD1 13 - CASSLDRGQGYTF TGTGCCAGCAGCCTAGACAGGGGGCAAGGCTACACCTTC
TRBJ2-7 TRBV7-8 - 14 once CASSSAPSRYEQYF TGTGCCAGCAGCTCCGCTCCCAGTAGGTACGAGCAGTACTTC
TRBJ2-7 TRBV7-9 - 13 few CASSLDGFYEQYF TGTGCCAGCAGCTTAGACGGATTCTACGAGCAGTACTTC
TRBJ1-2 TRBV4-1 TRBD1 14 few CASSPGQGGYGYTF TGCGCCAGCAGCCCCGGACAGGGTGGCTATGGCTACACCTTC
TRBJ2-7 TRBV7-6 - 15 once CASSLVGGGSYEQYF TGTGCCAGCAGCTTAGTGGGGGGAGGATCCTACGAGCAGTACTTC
TRBJ2-4 TRBV23-1 - 18 - CASTTHPGGDLAKNIQYF TGCGCCAGCACCACCCATCCCGGAGGGGATCTAGCCAAAAACATTCAGTACTTC
TRBJ1-2 TRBV2 TRBD1 15 - CASSPDRVGGYGYTF TGTGCCAGCAGCCCTGACAGGGTTGGAGGCTATGGCTACACCTTC
TRBJ1-5 TRBV6-1 - 13 - CASSGQRNQPQHF TGTGCCAGCAGTGGTCAGCGCAATCAGCCCCAGCATTTT
TRBJ1-2 TRBV18 - 13 - CASSPDMIYGYTF TGTGCCAGCTCACCCGACATGATCTATGGCTACACCTTC
TRBJ1-4 TRBV7-9 - 15 - CASSPLRATNEKLFF TGTGCCAGCAGCCCTCTACGGGCTACTAATGAAAAACTGTTTTTT
TRBJ1-1 TRBV5-1 - 14 - CASSSGRMNTEAFF TGCGCCAGCAGCTCCGGACGGATGAACACTGAAGCTTTCTTT
TRBJ1-2 TRBV19 TRBD1 17 - CASSIVGQGIVGYGYTF TGTGCCAGTAGTATAGTAGGACAGGGAATTGTCGGCTATGGCTACACCTTC
TRBJ2-2 TRBV27 TRBD2 19 once CASSFLGLAGPLGTGELFF TGTGCCAGCAGTTTCCTCGGACTAGCGGGTCCTTTGGGCACCGGGGAGCTGTTTTTT
TRBJ2-7 TRBV5-1 TRBD1 14 - CASSLGQGIYEQYF TGCGCCAGCAGCTTGGGACAGGGGATCTACGAGCAGTACTTC
TRBJ1-1 TRBV10-1 - 13 - CASSESGGATAFF TGCGCCAGCAGTGAGAGTGGAGGGGCTACGGCTTTCTTT
TRBJ1-2 TRBV10-3 TRBD1 13 - CAIRNDRAEGYTF TGTGCCATCAGGAACGACAGGGCAGAGGGCTACACCTTC
TRBJ2-5 TRBV10-3 - 15 - CAISDWGGGQETQYF TGTGCCATCAGTGATTGGGGAGGGGGGCAAGAGACCCAGTACTTC
TRBJ1-2 TRBV18 TRBD1 17 - CASSPSTGGPSNYGYTF TGTGCCAGCTCACCTAGCACAGGGGGCCCTTCTAACTATGGCTACACCTTC
TRBJ2-2 TRBV27 TRBD2 16 - CASRHPGLVSAGELFF TGTGCCAGCAGACATCCGGGACTAGTGAGTGCCGGGGAGCTGTTTTTT
TRBJ1-2 TRBV7-9 - 13 few CASRPSLGNGYTF TGTGCCAGTAGACCCTCTTTAGGAAATGGCTACACCTTC
TRBJ2-7 TRBV13 - 14 - CASSSLQKGYEQYF TGTGCCAGCAGCTCGTTACAGAAGGGCTACGAGCAGTACTTC
TRBJ2-5 TRBV11-3 TRBD1 15 - CASSLGGTEEETQYF TGTGCCAGCAGCTTAGGTGGGACAGAGGAAGAGACCCAGTACTTC
TRBJ2-7 TRBV6-6 TRBD1 14 - CASRGTGGPYEQYF TGTGCCAGCAGAGGGACAGGGGGCCCCTACGAGCAGTACTTC
TRBJ2-1 TRBV5-1 TRBD1 14 - CASSSGTGWNEQFF TGCGCCAGCAGCTCCGGGACAGGGTGGAATGAGCAGTTCTTC
TRBJ1-4 TRBV30 TRBD1 16 - CAWSVTGGFNNEKLFF TGTGCCTGGAGTGTGACAGGGGGCTTCAATAATGAAAAACTGTTTTTT
TRBJ1-4 TRBV27 TRBD1 14 - CASSPTGGNEKLFF TGTGCCAGCAGCCCGACAGGGGGGAATGAAAAACTGTTTTTT
TRBJ2-1 TRBV11-2 TRBD2 17 - CASSLAGGALSYNEQFF TGTGCCAGCAGCTTAGCGGGGGGGGCACTCTCCTACAATGAGCAGTTCTTC
TRBJ2-1 TRBV10-2 - 16 - CASSEGVAGSYNEQFF TGCGCCAGCAGTGAAGGAGTAGCCGGCTCCTACAATGAGCAGTTCTTC
TRBJ2-7 TRBV28 TRBD1 15 - CASSPPGQDTYEQYF TGTGCCAGCAGTCCCCCGGGACAGGATACCTACGAGCAGTACTTC
TRBJ1-5 TRBV2 - 17 - CASSERAVTYSNQPQHF TGTGCCAGCAGTGAAAGGGCAGTCACTTATAGCAATCAGCCCCAGCATTTT
TRBJ2-7 TRBV25-1 - 13 once CASSRPARDEQYF TGTGCCAGCAGTCGGCCCGCTCGGGACGAGCAGTACTTC
TRBJ2-1 TRBV7-6 TRBD2 16 - CASSLASGSSYNEQFF TGTGCCAGCAGCTTAGCAAGCGGGAGTTCCTACAATGAGCAGTTCTTC
TRBJ1-6 TRBV6-6 - 13 few CATTGVYNSPLHF TGTGCCACGACGGGGGTTTATAATTCACCCCTCCACTTT
TRBJ2-5 TRBV10-2 - 11 - CASSVGETQYF TGCGCCAGCAGTGTAGGGGAGACCCAGTACTTC
TRBJ1-5 TRBV30 TRBD1 15 large CAWSDRGRGNQPQHF TGTGCCTGGAGTGACAGGGGAAGGGGCAATCAGCCCCAGCATTTT
TRBJ1-3 TRBV7-8 - 16 - CASSLGGVALGNTIYF TGTGCCAGCAGCTTAGGGGGGGTGGCGCTGGGAAACACCATATATTTT
TRBJ2-1 TRBV5-4 - 15 - CASSLKLEGSDEQFF TGTGCCAGCAGCTTGAAACTAGAGGGGAGTGATGAGCAGTTCTTC
TRBJ2-3 TRBV4-1 TRBD2 16 - CASSPLLAGSTDTQYF TGCGCCAGCAGCCCTTTACTAGCGGGTAGCACAGATACGCAGTATTTT
TRBJ2-1 TRBV27 TRBD1 14 - CASRYRDRVNEQFF TGTGCCAGCAGATACCGGGACAGGGTCAATGAGCAGTTCTTC
TRBJ2-1 TRBV10-3 TRBD2 14 - CAIRGTSGHHEQFF TGTGCCATCAGAGGGACTAGCGGGCACCATGAGCAGTTCTTC
TRBJ1-1 TRBV28 - 15 - CASSEPPGPAAEAFF TGTGCCAGCAGCGAACCCCCGGGACCAGCCGCTGAAGCTTTCTTT
TRBJ2-3 TRBV18 - 16 - CASSPGSGGLTDTQYF TGTGCCAGCTCACCAGGCTCTGGGGGGTTGACAGATACGCAGTATTTT
TRBJ2-5 TRBV5-1 - 16 - CASSLDRTGFQETQYF TGCGCCAGCAGCTTGGATCGGACGGGTTTCCAAGAGACCCAGTACTTC
TRBJ1-1 TRBV27 - 17 - CASGPPGQRPMNTEAFF TGTGCCAGCGGACCCCCCGGACAGAGACCCATGAACACTGAAGCTTTCTTT
TRBJ2-6 TRBV5-1 TRBD1 19 - CASSSWGAGQGTGANVLTF TGCGCCAGCAGCTCTTGGGGGGCGGGACAGGGTACTGGGGCCAACGTCCTGACTTTC
TRBJ2-7 TRBV28 TRBD1 14 - CASKGQGVSYEQYF TGTGCCAGCAAGGGACAGGGGGTTTCCTACGAGCAGTACTTC